The 20 T cell receptor beta chains below all came from one sample that was sequenced in a study of metastatic and nonmetastatic thyroid tumors. Thyroid surgery was preceded by no treatment in any patient. TCRdb reanalyzed the PCR reads with MiXCR. The table includes about 3,100 clones, 25% to 30% detected once. Sequencing used tumor tissue. All receptors come from a female donor with papillary thyroid cancer or a benign thyroid nodule (not recorded which). Some clones in this sample may be carry-over from other donors' samples.

By sample share, this clone is large. J is TRBJ2-5 and V is TRBV6-5; 11 nucleotides line up with TRBD2. Germline-derived CDR1 and CDR2 are MNHEY and SVGAGI. The CDR3 consists of 15 residues. Unmatched junction bases numbered 1, after V lost 0 bases and J lost 4 bases. This CDR3 reads CASSYSTSGGETQYF. DNA of the CDR3: TGTGCCAGCAGTTACTCTACTAGCGGGGGAGAGACCCAGTACTTC.

For this clone: The junction and the germline gene differ at one end; a read error may be behind it. CDR3 nucleotide sequence: TGTCCCTGGAGTCCCGGGAGCGGAACGGACTATGGCTACAGCTTC. Translation: CPWSPGSGTDYGYSF. The chain couples TRBV30 to TRBJ1-2; D not resolved. From germline, CDR1 is GTSNPN and CDR2 SVGIG (reference sequence). This CDR3 comprises 15 residues.

This clone was seen more than once but under ten times. The genes are TRBV7-9 and TRBJ2-1, with D unresolved. Germline CDR1 reads SEHNR; CDR2 reads FQNEAQ (reference sequence). V lost 1 base and J 10 bases, leaving 8 bases between the germline ends. CDR3 length: 12 residues. The CDR3 coding sequence is TGTGCCAGCAGCTTAGGGCAGTCGGAGCAGTTCTTC. Translation gives CASSLGQSEQFF.

In its sample, this clone was seen a few times. This sequence joins TRBV27 and TRBJ2-1; TRBD2 aligns across 8 bases. CDR1 is MNHEY, CDR2 SMNVEV, per germline (reference sequence). J lost 7 bases, V lost 5 bases, and 13 bases had no gene match. This CDR3 region has 16 residues. This chain's CDR3 is CASSPGTRAPLNEQFF. Here the CDR3 DNA reads TGTGCCAGCAGTCCCGGGACTAGGGCCCCTCTTAATGAGCAGTTCTTC.

This clone counts as hyperexpanded. This chain uses TRBV4-1 with TRBJ1-6; D gene uncertain. Per the germline V gene, CDR1 is MGHRA and CDR2 is YSYEKL. V lost 3 bases to trimming and J lost 9 bases, with 15 bases between them. The CDR3 has 15 amino acids. In DNA form, the CDR3 reads TGCGCCAGCAGCCACGACGGGGAGTTTGGTTCACCCCTCCACTTT. As protein: CASSHDGEFGSPLHF.

The rearrangement joins TRBV6-6 to TRBJ1-5, with unresolved D. Per germline, CDR1 MNHNY and CDR2 SVGAGI (reference sequence). Trimming cost V 0 bases and J 2 bases, with 8 bases left between them. The CDR3 runs 15 residues. This CDR3 reads CASSYSVGGNQPQHF. In DNA form, the CDR3 reads TGTGCCAGCAGTTACTCGGTGGGAGGCAATCAGCCCCAGCATTTT.

This chain links TRBV30 with TRBJ2-2; no reliable D call. Trimming took 2 bases from V and 6 from J, leaving 13 bases between them. CDR3 length equals 14 residues. Per the germline V gene, CDR1 is GTSNPN and CDR2 is SVGIG (reference sequence). CDR3 amino acids: CAWSLTDEAGELFF. CDR3 nucleotide sequence: TGTGCCTGGAGTTTAACAGACGAGGCCGGGGAGCTGTTTTTT.

By sample fraction, this clone is large. The rearrangement joins TRBV12-3 or TRBV12-4 to TRBJ2-7; TRBD2 agrees at 10 bases. CDR3 size: 14 residues. V lost 3 bases, J lost 6 bases, and 5 bases stayed unmatched. CDR3 residues: CASSFTSGIGEQYF. For the CDR3, the DNA is TGTGCCAGCAGTTTCACTAGCGGGATTGGCGAGCAGTACTTC.

This clone was recorded a few times. V gene TRBV28 combines with J gene TRBJ2-7; D gene uncertain. The CDR3 has 12 residues. The V end was cut by 5 bases, the J end by 2 bases, with 7 bases between. Germline CDR1 MDHEN, CDR2 SYDVKM. This chain's CDR3 is CASSRRTYEQYF. CDR3 coding DNA: TGTGCCAGCAGTCGACGGACCTACGAGCAGTACTTC.

This clone was counted between two and nine times. The chain is built from TRBV27 and TRBJ1-5, with 8 bases fitting TRBD1. Germline CDR1 and CDR2: MNHEY and SMNVEV (reference sequence). The CDR3 contains 17 residues. V trimming: 6 bases; J trimming: 0 bases; junction bases outside the gene matches: 10. CDR3: CASSRRTGSNSNQPQHF. DNA for the CDR3: TGTGCCAGCAGCCGGAGGACAGGGTCGAATAGCAATCAGCCCCAGCATTTT.

In this sample, this clone is medium-sized. The chain is built from TRBV7-2 and TRBJ1-5, with 8 bases fitting TRBD1. With 6 bases clipped from V and 7 bases from J, the junction kept 11 bases outside the gene matches. The CDR3 extends over 15 amino acids. Per the germline V gene, CDR1 is SGHTA and CDR2 is FQGNSA. The CDR3 DNA is TGTGCCAGCAGTCCTACAGGGGGACTCGCCCAGCCCCAGCATTTT. This encodes CASSPTGGLAQPQHF.

The count of this clone is one. The chain joins TRBV11-3 to TRBJ1-2, with D possibly being TRBD1 (5 bases). The germline V gene encodes CDR1 SGHNT and CDR2 YENEEA. Trimming shortened V by 3 bases and J by 1 base, and 6 bases separated the two germline ends. The CDR3 extends over 13 amino acids. The CDR3: CASSLDINYGYTF. The DNA of the CDR3 is TGTGCCAGCAGCTTGGACATTAACTATGGCTACACCTTC.

CDR3 sequence: CASSLDPGLAYEQYF. The CDR3 coding sequence is TGTGCCAGCAGCTTAGATCCGGGGCTAGCCTACGAGCAGTACTTC. V usage is TRBV11-2 and J usage is TRBJ2-7; tentatively, D is TRBD1 or TRBD2 (5 bases each). From germline, CDR1 is SGHAT and CDR2 FQNNGV. The CDR3 has 15 residues. V gave up 0 bases and J gave up 2 bases, with 11 bases separating them.

This clone was recorded at least ten times. V and J are TRBV18 and TRBJ2-1; D unclear. V was trimmed by 3 bases and J by 5 bases, leaving 8 bases between them. From germline, CDR1 is KGHSH and CDR2 LQKENI. The CDR3 is made up of 13 amino acids. CDR3: CASSPARHNEQFF. CDR3 in DNA: TGTGCCAGCTCACCGGCGCGGCACAATGAGCAGTTCTTC.

In its sample, this clone is medium-sized. This chain joins TRBV7-9 and TRBJ2-5, with 7 bases matching TRBD1. Trimming at V came to 0 bases and at J to 3 bases, leaving 4 bases not matched to a gene. CDR3 size: 15 residues. CDR1 is SEHNR and CDR2 is FQNEAQ in the germline V gene (reference sequence). The DNA for the CDR3 is TGTGCCAGCAGCTTAGCTCCAGGGGGAAAAGAGACCCAGTACTTC. It codes for CASSLAPGGKETQYF.

The chain recombines TRBV20-1 with TRBJ1-6, with 7 bases lining up with TRBD1. Germline CDR1 and CDR2: DFQATT and SNEGSKA (reference sequence). V dropped 7 bases and J dropped 7; count of bases not matched to a gene: 7. The CDR3 length is 13 residues. This chain's CDR3 is CSVSGGPNSPLHF. The CDR3 coding sequence is TGCAGTGTTTCAGGGGGACCGAATTCACCCCTCCACTTT.

The V and J genes are TRBV12-3 or TRBV12-4 and TRBJ1-1, with a tentative D call TRBD1 (5 bases). This CDR3 contains 13 residues. With 7 bases removed from V and 3 bases from J, the gap between germline ends came to 12 bases. The chain's CDR3 is CASTVGGYTEAFF. CDR3 coding DNA: TGTGCCAGCACCGTGGGGGGATACACTGAAGCTTTCTTT.

This clone rates as medium-sized. Different DNA sequences within this sample yield the same CDR3. In DNA form, the CDR3 reads TGTGCCAGCAGCTCAACTAGCGAGAGCTCCTACAATGAGCAGTTCTTC. Protein: CASSSTSESSYNEQFF. This chain uses TRBV7-2 with TRBJ2-1; TRBD2 agrees at 7 bases. Germline V CDR1 and CDR2: SGHTA, FQGNSA. This CDR3 is built from 16 residues. V lost 4 bases and J lost 0; bases outside the gene matches: 6.

This clone is large. The chain combines TRBV28 with TRBJ2-7; the D gene is possibly TRBD1 (5 bases). This CDR3 has 14 residues. Deletions cut 2 bases from V and 3 bases from J, with 11 bases between. From germline, CDR1 is MDHEN and CDR2 SYDVKM. Here the CDR3 DNA reads TGTGCCAGCAGTTTAGAAAAAAGGGGCTACGAGCAGTACTTC. Encoded protein: CASSLEKRGYEQYF.

This clone has a handful of counts. The chain has TRBV12-3 or TRBV12-4 and TRBJ2-7; D is possibly TRBD1 (5 bases). Trimming shortened V by 3 bases and J by 1 base, and 10 bases separated the two germline ends. CDR3 length equals 14 residues. CDR3 bases: TGTGCCAGCAGTTTTACAGCAGGGTCCTACGAGCAGTACTTC. It encodes CASSFTAGSYEQYF.